This passage covers 8 T cell receptor beta chains from one sample sequenced in a study of low-dose radiotherapy and immunotherapy resistance in tumors. Alpha and beta chains were covered, as first-strand cDNA relied on TRAV- and TRBV-specific primers. A constant-region primer paired with the V-primer adapter amplified TCRs over about 19 PCR cycles. TCRdb reanalysed the reads using MiXCR and keeps one entry per CDR3 protein. The sample consists of nearly 95,000 distinct CDR3 sequences, more than 7.5% of them appearing once. Time point given: before trial treatment. The sample was PBMCs, taken before treatment. The receptors derive from a male donor with prostate cancer.

This clonotype was recorded once. V gene TRBV29-1 combines with J gene TRBJ2-5; D may be TRBD2 (5 bases). Between the trimmed V and J ends, which lost 7 bases and 2 bases, there was a span of 8 bases. This CDR3 is built from 11 residues. Germline V CDR1 and CDR2: SQVTM, ANQGSEA. Here the CDR3 DNA reads TGCAGCGGAGGACTGCAAGAGACCCAGTACTTC. Translating it yields CSGGLQETQYF.

In this sample, this clonotype turned up many times. The chain joins TRBV28 to TRBJ2-7; D remains unclear. CDR1 is MDHEN and CDR2 is SYDVKM in the germline V gene. There are 12 residues in the CDR3. V lost 4 bases and J lost 1, with 5 bases in between. CDR3 in amino acids: CASSYQSYEQYF. DNA for the CDR3: TGTGCCAGCAGTTACCAGTCCTACGAGCAGTACTTC.

This clonotype was recorded many times. The V call is TRBV7-2, the J call TRBJ2-3; D unclear. There are 12 residues in the CDR3. Germline lookup yields CDR1 SGHTA and CDR2 FQGNSA. Trimming left V 5 bases short and J 4 bases short, with 7 bases between. CDR3 sequence: CASSTSADTQYF. CDR3 nucleotides: TGTGCCAGCAGCACTTCGGCAGATACGCAGTATTTT.

The sample holds many counts of this clonotype. The V call is TRBV29-1, the J call TRBJ2-2, with TRBD2 matching 11 bases. V lost 7 bases to trimming and J lost 7 bases; unmatched junction nucleotides: 8. Germline CDR1 SQVTM, CDR2 ANQGSEA. The CDR3 is made up of 14 amino acids. The CDR3 DNA reads TGCAGCGGGATAGCGGGAGGGCCGAGCGGGGAGCTGTTTTTT. It codes for CSGIAGGPSGELFF.

This clonotype has at least ten counts. DNA of the CDR3: TGTGCCAGTAGCACCGTCGGACAGGGGGACCTCCAGTACTTC. It encodes CASSTVGQGDLQYF. The chain employs TRBV19 and TRBJ2-4; 10 bases map to TRBD1. Germline CDR1 reads LNHDA; CDR2 reads SQIVND (reference sequence). V shed 6 bases, J shed 13 bases, and the junction held 12 bases outside the gene matches. There are 14 residues in the CDR3.

This clonotype was seen many times. This chain links TRBV9 with TRBJ2-3; D unclear. CDR3 size: 14 residues. V lost 0 bases and J 2 bases, leaving 7 bases between the germline ends. Per the germline V gene, CDR1 is SGDLS and CDR2 is YYNGEE. The CDR3 nucleotides read TGTGCCAGCAGCGTAGTATGGAACACAGATACGCAGTATTTT. Protein: CASSVVWNTDTQYF.

This clonotype has just a few counts. The chain has TRBV20-1 and TRBJ2-7; 9 nucleotides align to TRBD1. The CDR3 has 15 residues. CDR1 and CDR2 from the germline V gene are DFQATT and SNEGSKA (reference sequence). V gave up 0 bases and J gave up 3 bases; unmatched junction bases: 6. Here the CDR3 reads CSARDLPGQGYEQYF. CDR3 nucleotide sequence: TGCAGTGCTAGAGATCTTCCGGGACAGGGCTACGAGCAGTACTTC.

This clonotype was counted at least ten times. The rearrangement uses TRBV9 and TRBJ2-1; 7 positions agree with TRBD2. J lost 3 bases, V lost 2 bases, and 14 bases had no gene match. The CDR3 consists of 18 residues. Germline assignment: CDR1 SGDLS and CDR2 YYNGEE. CDR3 nucleotide sequence: TGTGCCAGCAGCGTGGGCGGGACTACTTACTCTTTCTACAATGAGCAGTTCTTC. Translation gives CASSVGGTTYSFYNEQFF.